This is a list of T cell receptor beta chains from one sample in a study of PD-1 blockade in mismatch repair-deficient tumors. Their antigens remain unidentified. Assay used: immunoSEQ multiplex PCR; TCRdb lists only in-frame clones, some missing. Seen here are some 10,000 clones, 75% to 95% observed once, and the top ten hold 9.7%. The sequencing here drew on cells cultured in vitro, taken from a patient treated with pembrolizumab. The source is an adult with mismatch repair-deficient cancer. CDR3s leave out the opening cysteine and the closing phenylalanine or tryptophan.

V	J	CDR3
TRBV21-1	TRBJ2-7	ASSKAHRGTYEQY
TRBV7-6	TRBJ2-7	ASSFGGMSYEQY
TRBV14	TRBJ1-1	ASSFRRGAGPLNTEAF
TRBV7-3	TRBJ1-1	ASSLTPRDRGNTEAF
TRBV29-1	TRBJ1-2	SVEDPTGVYGYT
TRBV6-5	TRBJ1-3	ASSYSQGAGNTIY
TRBV18	TRBJ1-1	ASSPLRTGRTGSYEAF
TRBV14	TRBJ1-1	ASSLTGETEAF
TRBV5-1	TRBJ1-6	ASSRDFYNSPLH
TRBV7-7	TRBJ2-5	ASSFGLAGVRRSGETQY
TRBV2	TRBJ1-2	ASSAQGASYGYT
TRBV7-9	TRBJ2-4	ASSLRGGAKNIQY
TRBV5-1	TRBJ1-2	ASSLTGGNYGYT
TRBV7-9	TRBJ2-4	ASSLVTAVRDIQY
TRBV9	TRBJ2-7	ASSGPPLGYEQY
TRBV4-2	TRBJ1-3	ASSRSQGSGNTIY
TRBV7-9	TRBJ2-1	AGGLASYNEQF
TRBV7-9	TRBJ2-7	ASSISLGGVVHEQY
TRBV7-9	TRBJ1-2	ASSSLLDKGYT
TRBV6-1	TRBJ2-3	ASSETIIGGDTQY
TRBV4-1	TRBJ1-1	ASSQGGGRITEAF
TRBV28	TRBJ1-3	ASSPGGGNTIY
TRBV19	TRBJ1-4	ASSVNRGRNEKLF
TRBV5-1	TRBJ1-1	ASSLDPLQNTEAF
TRBV11-3	TRBJ2-1	ASSPMTSGRGNEQF
TRBV27	TRBJ2-2	ASSLAGELF
TRBV9	TRBJ2-5	ASSLAGGRNQETQY
TRBV5-6	TRBJ2-7	ASSQVGTSLIWEQY